The 15 T cell receptor beta chains below all came from one sample that was sequenced in a study of shared clonotypes between healthy human individuals. Repertoires were generated with immunoSEQ multiplex PCR, while TCRdb's copy carries only in-frame clones and drops some. The data contain about 1.1 million clones, around three quarters of them seen just once; the ten biggest clones take up roughly 0.62%. Material: memory CD4+ T cells from PBMCs. As to subset: CD45RA-negative fraction. These receptors were taken from a man between 18 and 29 years old in good health. Some clones in this sample may be carry-over from other donors' samples.

The rearrangement links TRBV5-1 to TRBJ2-7; D tentatively reads TRBD1 or TRBD2 (6 bases each). In germline, CDR1 is SGHRS, CDR2 YFSETQ. Deletions cut 0 bases from V and 6 bases from J, with 16 bases between. This CDR3 is 15 amino acids long. In DNA form, the CDR3 reads TGCGCCAGCAGCTTGGATTCCTCGGGGGCGGTCGAGCAGTACTTC. This encodes CASSLDSSGAVEQYF. Using reference TRBV5-1 and TRBJ2-7 for the parts outside the CDR3, the full variable domain is KAGVTQTPRYLIKTRGQQVTLSCSPISGHRSVSWYQQTPGQGLQFLFEYFSETQRNKGNFPGRFSGRQFSNSRSEMNVSTLELGDSALYLCASSLDSSGAVEQYFGPGTRLTVT.

CDR3 sequence (DNA): TGTGCCAGCAGCCCGCAACCGGGGACTAGCGCTATCTTCGAGACCCAGTACTTC. It encodes CASSPQPGTSAIFETQYF. The genes are TRBV11-2 and TRBJ2-5; 10 bases map to TRBD2. J gave up 5 bases and V 5 bases, and 17 bases lay outside the gene matches. There are 18 residues in the CDR3. Germline V gene sequence: CDR1 SGHAT, CDR2 FQNNGV.

The chain joins TRBV5-1 to TRBJ2-3; possibly TRBD1 for D (6 bases). This CDR3 spans 15 amino acids. V dropped 2 bases and J dropped 3 bases, with 13 bases sitting between them. CDR1 is SGHRS and CDR2 is YFSETQ in the germline V gene. Written as DNA, the CDR3 is TGCGCCAGCAGCTTAGGACAGTTCCGAACAGATACGCAGTATTTT. Encoded protein: CASSLGQFRTDTQYF.

The chain couples TRBV2 to TRBJ2-1; maybe TRBD1 (5 bases). This CDR3 is built from 13 residues. Trimming removed 7 bases from V and 4 bases from J, with 11 bases in between. Germline values: CDR1 SNHLY, CDR2 FYNNEI. This CDR3 is CASNIGAYNEQFF. The DNA for the CDR3 is TGTGCCAGCAACATTGGGGCTTACAATGAGCAGTTCTTC. The complete variable domain, with remaining parts taken from reference TRBV2 and TRBJ2-1, reads EPEVTQTPSHQVTQMGQEVILRCVPISNHLYFYWYRQILGQKVEFLVSFYNNEISEKSEIFDDQFSVERPDGSNFTLKIRSTKLEDSAMYFCASNIGAYNEQFFGPGTRLTVL.

This chain links TRBV30 with TRBJ2-1, with no clear D. This CDR3 region has 12 residues. The germline V gene has CDR1 GTSNPN and CDR2 SVGIG (reference sequence). V was pared by 3 bases and J by 9 bases, with 12 bases between. The CDR3 loop reads CAWSPIRSEQFF. DNA of the CDR3: TGTGCCTGGAGCCCTATCAGGAGTGAGCAGTTCTTC.

V and J are TRBV6-5 and TRBJ1-2, with unresolved D. Germline CDR1 is MNHEY and CDR2 is SVGAGI. The CDR3 extends over 16 amino acids. The ends were cut back, 0 bases at V and 7 bases at J, with 18 bases in the middle. CDR3: CASSYSIWRGQVGYTF. CDR3 in DNA: TGTGCCAGCAGTTACTCGATTTGGCGGGGTCAGGTTGGCTACACCTTC.

This clone was counted once. This sequence joins TRBV11-3 and TRBJ2-5; TRBD2 might be the D (6 bases). The CDR3 has 13 amino acids. CDR1 SGHNT and CDR2 YENEEA come from the germline V gene. V gave up 6 bases and J gave up 4 bases, with 12 bases separating them. The CDR3 DNA reads TGTGCCAGCAGTCCCGGGGGTGGAGAGACCCAGTACTTC. Protein sequence: CASSPGGGETQYF.

The sample holds one count of this clone. The V gene is TRBV5-1, the J gene TRBJ2-7; the D gene could be TRBD1 or TRBD2 (5 bases each). This CDR3 contains 15 residues. Germline lookup yields CDR1 SGHRS and CDR2 YFSETQ. The V end lost 0 bases, the J end lost 4 bases, and 14 bases lay between the germline ends. The CDR3 is CASSLVYEGRYEQYF. CDR3 nucleotide sequence: TGCGCCAGCAGCTTGGTGTACGAGGGGCGATACGAGCAGTACTTC. Supplemented by reference TRBV5-1 and TRBJ2-7, the full variable domain reads KAGVTQTPRYLIKTRGQQVTLSCSPISGHRSVSWYQQTPGQGLQFLFEYFSETQRNKGNFPGRFSGRQFSNSRSEMNVSTLELGDSALYLCASSLVYEGRYEQYFGPGTRLTVT.

There are a few counts of this clone. CDR3 nucleotides: TGTGCCAGTAGTATCGGACAGCGGAGGAACACTGAAGCTTTCTTT. It specifies CASSIGQRRNTEAFF. The J gene is TRBJ1-1, the V gene TRBV19, with D maybe TRBD1 (6 bases). The CDR3 consists of 15 residues. Trimming stripped 3 bases from V and 1 base from J, with 12 bases between. The germline CDR1 and CDR2 sequences are LNHDA and SQIVND (reference sequence).

The CDR3 DNA reads TGTGCCAGCAAAGCGGTCACAGATACGCAGTATTTT. Its translation is CASKAVTDTQYF. V usage is TRBV25-1 and J usage is TRBJ2-3, with D perhaps TRBD2 (5 bases). Germline lookup yields CDR1 MGHDK and CDR2 SYGVNS. Trimming took off 7 bases at V and 2 bases at J, with 7 bases between the two ends. The length of the CDR3 is 12 residues. The whole variable domain, remainder taken from reference TRBV25-1 and TRBJ2-3, is EADIYQTPRYLVIGTGKKITLECSQTMGHDKMYWYQQDPGMELHLIHYSYGVNSTEKGDLSSESTVSRIRTEHFPLTLESARPSHTSQYLCASKAVTDTQYFGPGTRLTVL.

The CDR3 spells CASSQGGPGTQYF. The DNA for the CDR3 is TGCGCCAGCAGTCAAGGAGGGCCCGGTACGCAGTATTTT. The chain links TRBV5-1 to TRBJ2-3, with D possibly TRBD2 on 6 matching bases. Germline loops: CDR1 SGHRS, CDR2 YFSETQ. The ends were cut back, 5 bases at V and 8 bases at J, with 15 bases in the middle. This CDR3 is 13 amino acids long.

The chain joins TRBV9 to TRBJ2-3, with D possibly TRBD2 on 7 matching bases. From germline, CDR1 is SGDLS and CDR2 YYNGEE. V was cut by 4 bases and J by 8 bases, with 17 bases left in between. This CDR3 contains 14 residues. The CDR3 sequence: CASSPQGRETTQYF. The CDR3, as DNA: TGTGCCAGCAGCCCCCAGGGGAGGGAGACTACGCAGTATTTT.

The gene calls are TRBV7-2 and TRBJ1-2; TRBD1 might be the D (6 bases). The CDR3 is 14 amino acids. V lost 0 bases and J 6 bases, leaving 11 bases between the germline ends. The germline V gene has CDR1 SGHTA and CDR2 FQGNSA. In DNA form, the CDR3 reads TGTGCCAGCAGCTTAGCCCCAGGGGCGCATGGCTACACCTTC. Translation: CASSLAPGAHGYTF.

This clone was counted between two and nine times. The CDR3 sequence is CASSQLGGMNTEAFF. Here the CDR3 DNA reads TGTGCCAGCAGCCAACTGGGGGGAATGAACACTGAAGCTTTCTTT. The rearrangement joins TRBV27 to TRBJ1-1, with D tentatively TRBD1 (5 bases). This CDR3 region has 15 residues. Looked up from germline, CDR1 is MNHEY and CDR2 is SMNVEV (reference sequence). Trimming pared 6 bases from V and 0 bases from J, leaving 14 bases between.

V and J are TRBV27 and TRBJ2-3; 7 nucleotides align to TRBD2. The CDR3 has 14 residues. The V and J ends lost 8 bases and 1 base, in that order; junction bases with no gene match: 6. CDR1 MNHEY and CDR2 SMNVEV come from the germline V gene (reference sequence). Here the CDR3 reads CASAGERGTDTQYF. The CDR3 DNA reads as TGTGCCAGCGCGGGGGAGCGGGGCACAGATACGCAGTATTTT.